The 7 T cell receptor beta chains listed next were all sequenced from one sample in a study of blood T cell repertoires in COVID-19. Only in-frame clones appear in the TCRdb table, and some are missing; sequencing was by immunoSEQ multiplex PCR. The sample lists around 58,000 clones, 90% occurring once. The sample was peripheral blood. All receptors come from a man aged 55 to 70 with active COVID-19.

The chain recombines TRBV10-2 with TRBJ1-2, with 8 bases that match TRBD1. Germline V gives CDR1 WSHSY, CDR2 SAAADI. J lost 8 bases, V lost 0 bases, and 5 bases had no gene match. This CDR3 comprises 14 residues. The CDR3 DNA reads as TGCGCCAGCAGTGAGTCGCGACAGGGGTTAGGCTACACCTTC. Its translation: CASSESRQGLGYTF.

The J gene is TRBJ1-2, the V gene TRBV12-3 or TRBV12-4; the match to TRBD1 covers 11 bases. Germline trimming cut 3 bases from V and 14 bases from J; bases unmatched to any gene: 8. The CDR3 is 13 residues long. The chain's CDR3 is CASSFGTGGAGTF. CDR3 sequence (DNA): TGTGCCAGCAGTTTCGGGACAGGGGGTGCCGGGACCTTC.

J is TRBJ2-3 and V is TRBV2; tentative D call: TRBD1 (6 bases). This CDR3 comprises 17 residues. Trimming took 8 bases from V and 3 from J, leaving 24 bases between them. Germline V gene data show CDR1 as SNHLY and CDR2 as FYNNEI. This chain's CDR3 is CASGIPKQGKGTDTQYF. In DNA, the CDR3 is TGTGCCAGCGGAATCCCGAAGCAGGGGAAAGGGACAGATACGCAGTATTTT.

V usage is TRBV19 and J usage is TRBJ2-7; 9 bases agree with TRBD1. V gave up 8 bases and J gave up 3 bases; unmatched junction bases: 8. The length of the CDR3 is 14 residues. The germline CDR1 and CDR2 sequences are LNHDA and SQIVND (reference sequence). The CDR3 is CASGRTGGFYEQYF. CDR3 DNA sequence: TGTGCCAGTGGCCGAACAGGGGGCTTCTACGAGCAGTACTTC.

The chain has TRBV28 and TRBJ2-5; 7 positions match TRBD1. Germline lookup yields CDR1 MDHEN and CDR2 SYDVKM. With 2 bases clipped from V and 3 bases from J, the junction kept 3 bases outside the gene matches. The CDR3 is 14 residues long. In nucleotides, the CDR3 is TGTGCCAGCAGTTTACCCGGGACAGAAGAGACCCAGTACTTC. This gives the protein CASSLPGTEETQYF. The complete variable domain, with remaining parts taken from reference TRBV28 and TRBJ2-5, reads DVKVTQSSRYLVKRTGEKVFLECVQDMDHENMFWYRQDPGLGLRLIYFSYDVKMKEKGDIPEGYSVSREKKERFSLILESASTNQTSMYLCASSLPGTEETQYFGPGTRLLVL.

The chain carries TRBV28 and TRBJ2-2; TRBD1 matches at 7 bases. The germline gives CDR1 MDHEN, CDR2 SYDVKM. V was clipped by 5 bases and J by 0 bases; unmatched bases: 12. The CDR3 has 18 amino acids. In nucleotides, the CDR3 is TGTGCCAGCAGTCCCCCCGGGACAGATTATACGAACACCGGGGAGCTGTTTTTT. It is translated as CASSPPGTDYTNTGELFF.

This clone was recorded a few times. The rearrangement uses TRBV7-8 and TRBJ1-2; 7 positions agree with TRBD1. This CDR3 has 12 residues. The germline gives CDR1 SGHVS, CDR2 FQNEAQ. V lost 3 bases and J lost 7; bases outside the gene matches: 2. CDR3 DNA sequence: TGTGCCAGCAGCTTCGACAGGGCTGGCTACACCTTC. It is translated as CASSFDRAGYTF.